This TCR beta chain was captured by sequencing in a study of response to subunit inactivated influenza vaccine. With 0 bases removed from V and 6 bases from J, the gap between germline ends came to 12 bases. The CDR3 is 13 residues long. Germline CDR1 SQVTM, CDR2 ANQGSEA. TCRdb recomputed calls from the RT-PCR reads with MiXCR, one row per CDR3 protein. In the table there are approximately 530,000 distinct CDR3 sequences, 7.6% of which are singletons. This clonotype has a count of ten or more. Its antigen is undetermined. Notes on the study in general: A suggestion made by the authors is that each seasonal influenza vaccination recruits few new T cells.

This TCR was sampled from a man between 50 and 75 years old who received an inactivated influenza vaccine. V and J are TRBV29-1 and TRBJ2-7, with D possibly matching TRBD1 (6 bases). This material consisted of PBMCs from blood, taken around 25 months after vaccination. The CDR3 loop is CSVEDQGTLEQYF. The CDR3 region has the DNA TGCAGCGTTGAAGATCAGGGGACCCTCGAGCAGTACTTC.